Listed below are T cell receptor beta chains from one sample, sequenced in a study of T-cell memory formation after mild COVID-19. TCRdb processed the 5' RACE reads anew with MiXCR; each CDR3 protein has one entry. The sample gives about 90,000 distinct CDR3 sequences, more than 12% of which show up once; roughly two fifths is in the top ten. Sequencing input: PBMCs or a T cell subset sorted from them (not recorded which). These receptors came from a young man who had mild COVID-19 (a few samples of this study predate the infection). Cell type and time point are not known. Each CDR3 is given without its conserved first and last residue. A row's size may be missing; if present it is once, few, many or a size class.

TRBV9	-	TRBJ2-7	ASSGDAGTYEQY
TRBV4-3	-	TRBJ2-3	ASSQRYAETKPTDTQY
TRBV5-1	-	TRBJ2-2	ASTFGGELF
TRBV12-3/TRBV12-4	few	TRBJ1-4	ASRTGVGNEKLF
TRBV6-4	few	TRBJ2-2	ASSATGPTGELF
TRBV4-1	few	TRBJ1-5	ASSGKVGGISNQPQH
TRBV12-3/TRBV12-4	few	TRBJ1-2	ASSDQGIYGYT
TRBV29-1	few	TRBJ2-7	SVEIVDPYEQY
TRBV12-3/TRBV12-4	-	TRBJ2-6	ASTQGGLGANVLT
TRBV20-1	-	TRBJ2-3	SASAIAGYLDTQY
TRBV4-3	few	TRBJ2-2	ASSHLGRITGELF
TRBV3-1	-	TRBJ2-1	ASSQAASGGKYNEQF
TRBV6-5	-	TRBJ2-3	ASSYSPAHSSTDTQY
TRBV7-6	-	TRBJ2-7	ASSLNPGSYEQY
TRBV7-9	-	TRBJ1-5	ASSPSDRTNQPQH
TRBV6-1	-	TRBJ2-7	ASSEFTGSSYEQY
TRBV4-3	-	TRBJ1-1	ASSQGLGRLNTEAF
TRBV19	few	TRBJ1-2	ASSASGGLGYGYT
TRBV20-1	-	TRBJ1-1	SARRMAGNTEAF
TRBV12-3/TRBV12-4	few	TRBJ2-3	ASSIGGGLSTDTQY
TRBV6-2/TRBV6-3	-	TRBJ1-5	ASSYAGTGHNQPQH
TRBV4-3	few	TRBJ1-2	ASSQDSHGYT
TRBV11-2	-	TRBJ1-2	ASSLDPDRRRGYT
TRBV20-1	-	TRBJ2-1	SAIAGGYNEQF
TRBV5-1	-	TRBJ2-1	ASSLQDQSYNEQF
TRBV6-5	few	TRBJ2-7	ASSYSPWDSSYEQY
TRBV15	few	TRBJ2-3	ATSPRDYTTDTQY
TRBV5-1	few	TRBJ2-3	ASSPTRMSDTQY
TRBV9	few	TRBJ2-7	ASSVEQGDLY
TRBV6-2/TRBV6-3	few	TRBJ2-1	ASGSGVSWEQF
TRBV6-5	-	TRBJ1-1	ASRPGQGTFEAF